This passage covers 7 T cell receptor beta chains from one sample sequenced in a study of metastatic and nonmetastatic thyroid tumors. TCRdb re-analyzed the PCR reads using MiXCR. The top ten hold roughly 13% of the sample, which has 15,000 to 20,000 clones, 29% seen once. Until they underwent thyroid surgery, no patient had received any treatment. The sample was tumor tissue. The receptor set was obtained from a female donor with papillary thyroid cancer or a benign thyroid nodule (not recorded which). Some clones in this sample may be carry-over from other donors' samples.

The genes are TRBV11-3 and TRBJ2-1, with D possibly matching TRBD1 (6 bases). Trimming shortened V by 4 bases and J by 4 bases, and 11 bases separated the two germline ends. CDR3 length: 14 amino acids. Germline V gives CDR1 SGHNT, CDR2 YENEEA. The CDR3, as DNA: TGTGCCAGCAGCTCCGGGACATATTACAATGAGCAGTTCTTC. It yields the protein CASSSGTYYNEQFF.

The chain combines TRBV19 with TRBJ2-7; no firm D call. This CDR3 region has 14 residues. Germline V lookup: CDR1 LNHDA, CDR2 SQIVND (reference sequence). V was clipped by 5 bases and J by 2 bases, with 13 bases between them. The chain's CDR3 is CASSREDGTYEQYF. The CDR3 region has the DNA TGTGCCAGTAGTCGTGAGGACGGAACCTACGAGCAGTACTTC. Complete variable domain (other parts from reference TRBV19 and TRBJ2-7): DGGITQSPKYLFRKEGQNVTLSCEQNLNHDAMYWYRQDPGQGLRLIYYSQIVNDFQKGDIAEGYSVSREKKESFPLTVTSAQKNPTAFYLCASSREDGTYEQYFGPGTRLTVT.

V is TRBV12-3 or TRBV12-4 and J is TRBJ2-7, with 11 nucleotides matching TRBD1. The V segment lost 5 bases and the J segment 6 bases; nucleotides outside the gene matches: 6. This CDR3 contains 14 residues. CDR3 loop: CASSPEDRGREQYF. The CDR3 DNA follows: TGTGCCAGCAGTCCAGAGGACAGGGGGCGCGAGCAGTACTTC.

The chain uses TRBV7-2 and TRBJ2-1; TRBD1 matches at 7 bases. The germline V gene has CDR1 SGHTA and CDR2 FQGNSA. V was pared by 3 bases and J by 6 bases, with 5 bases of the junction left unmatched. The CDR3 contains 14 residues. The CDR3 DNA reads TGTGCCAGCAGCTTGGGACAGAGGCTCAATGAGCAGTTCTTC. Residues: CASSLGQRLNEQFF. Variable domain in full (rest from reference TRBV7-2 and TRBJ2-1): GAGVSQSPSNKVTEKGKDVELRCDPISGHTALYWYRQSLGQGLEFLIYFQGNSAPDKSGLPSDRFSAERTGGSVSTLTIQRTQQEDSAVYLCASSLGQRLNEQFFGPGTRLTVL.

This clone occurred a few times. The J gene is TRBJ1-5, the V gene TRBV28; 12 bases fit TRBD1. The CDR3 contains 18 residues. The V and J ends lost 3 bases and 6 bases, in that order; junction bases with no gene match: 12. The germline gives CDR1 MDHEN, CDR2 SYDVKM. The chain's CDR3 is CASSLRLRDRGLRQPQHF. The CDR3 DNA reads as TGTGCCAGCAGTTTGCGGCTCCGGGACAGGGGGCTCCGTCAGCCCCAGCATTTT.

This clone was observed a handful of times. The chain links TRBV11-3 to TRBJ1-3, with TRBD1 identical over 10 bases. The CDR3 has 16 residues. V lost 5 bases, J lost 0 bases, and 4 bases stayed unmatched. Germline loops: CDR1 SGHNT, CDR2 YENEEA. The DNA of the CDR3 is TGTGCCAGCAGCCCTAGGACAGGGGGCTCTGGAAACACCATATATTTT. Protein: CASSPRTGGSGNTIYF.

By share, this clone ranks as medium-sized. The genes are TRBV24-1 and TRBJ2-5; a possible D gene is TRBD1 (6 bases). This CDR3 is 15 amino acids long. Deletions cut 4 bases from V and 5 bases from J, with 16 bases between. Looked up from germline, CDR1 is KGHDR and CDR2 is SFDVKD. This CDR3 is CATSERRRGGETQYF. The CDR3 DNA reads as TGTGCCACCAGTGAGCGTCGCAGGGGTGGGGAGACCCAGTACTTC.